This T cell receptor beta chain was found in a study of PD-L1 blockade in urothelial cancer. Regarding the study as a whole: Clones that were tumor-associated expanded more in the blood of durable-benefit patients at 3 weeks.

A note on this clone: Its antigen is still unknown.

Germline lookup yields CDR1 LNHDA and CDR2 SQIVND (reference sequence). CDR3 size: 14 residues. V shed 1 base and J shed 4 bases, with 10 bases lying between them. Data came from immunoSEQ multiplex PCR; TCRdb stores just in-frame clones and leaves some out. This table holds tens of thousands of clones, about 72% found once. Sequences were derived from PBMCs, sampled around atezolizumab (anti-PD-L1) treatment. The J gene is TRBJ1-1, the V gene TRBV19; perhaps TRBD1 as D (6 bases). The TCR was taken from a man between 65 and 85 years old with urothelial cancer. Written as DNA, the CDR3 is TGTGCCAGTAGTATAGGCACAGGGAGCACTGAAGCTTTCTTT. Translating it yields CASSIGTGSTEAFF.